The 29 T cell receptor beta chains reported below all come from one sample, sequenced in a study of response to subunit inactivated influenza vaccine. TCRdb re-called the RT-PCR reads with MiXCR, one entry per CDR3 protein. The sample has 550,000 to 600,000 distinct CDR3 sequences, around 11% seen once. The sequenced sample was PBMCs from blood, obtained on the day of vaccination. These receptors were collected from a man aged 50 to 60 who received an inactivated influenza vaccine.

This clonotype was recorded a few times. The CDR3 loop reads CASSKTGTGVSPLHF. As DNA, the CDR3 is TGCGCCAGCAGCAAGACCGGGACAGGGGTTTCACCCCTCCACTTT. V is TRBV5-1 and J is TRBJ1-6; 10 bases map to TRBD1. The germline V gene encodes CDR1 SGHRS and CDR2 YFSETQ. Trimming removed 4 bases from V and 9 bases from J; junction bases left unmatched: 7. This CDR3 spans 15 amino acids.

The V call is TRBV28, the J call TRBJ2-5, with 7 nucleotides matching TRBD1. CDR3 length equals 15 residues. V was clipped by 5 bases and J by 2 bases; unmatched bases: 8. Germline-derived CDR1 and CDR2 are MDHEN and SYDVKM. The CDR3 loop is CASSGTDAFQETQYF. CDR3 nucleotide sequence: TGTGCCAGCAGTGGGACAGATGCATTTCAAGAGACCCAGTACTTC.

As to this clonotype: At one boundary the junction diverges from the germline segment, which might be a read error. The gene calls are TRBV12-3 or TRBV12-4 and TRBJ2-5; 11 bases line up with TRBD1. This CDR3 contains 14 residues. Written as DNA, the CDR3 is TGTGCCAGCAGTTCTGGGACAGGGGGAGAGATCCAGTACTTC. The encoded protein is CASSSGTGGEIQYF.

This chain links TRBV4-3 with TRBJ2-7, with unresolved D. CDR1 is LGHNA and CDR2 is YSLEER in the germline V gene. Deletions cut 1 base from V and 4 bases from J, with 8 bases between. CDR3 length: 13 amino acids. CDR3 sequence (DNA): TGCGCCAGCAGCCAAGTGTTATTTTACGAGCAGTACTTC. Protein: CASSQVLFYEQYF.

The V call is TRBV12-3 or TRBV12-4, the J call TRBJ2-3; 14 bases match TRBD2. J lost 4 bases, V lost 11 bases, and 17 bases had no gene match. The CDR3 has 18 residues. The CDR3 nucleotides read TGTGCCCTCTTTCCTAGGGCGGGGACTAGCGGGAGTGCAGATACGCAGTATTTT. Its protein is CALFPRAGTSGSADTQYF.

The chain uses TRBV20-1 and TRBJ1-2; D gene ambiguous. Trimming left V 0 bases short and J 5 bases short, with 13 bases between. This CDR3 contains 14 residues. Per germline, CDR1 DFQATT and CDR2 SNEGSKA (reference sequence). CDR3 DNA sequence: TGCAGTGCTAGAGAGGAAAGGACCCTATATGGCTACACCTTC. Its translation: CSAREERTLYGYTF.

This clonotype has more than one count but fewer than ten. The chain has TRBV4-2 and TRBJ2-5; possibly TRBD1 for D (6 bases). From germline, CDR1 is LGHNA and CDR2 YNFKEQ. The CDR3 covers 15 residues. V was pared by 0 bases and J by 5 bases, with 13 bases between. CDR3 in amino acids: CASSQEYTGTETQYF. CDR3 bases: TGTGCCAGCAGCCAAGAATATACAGGGACGGAGACCCAGTACTTC.

This clonotype was picked up a small number of times. The gene calls are TRBV11-2 and TRBJ2-2, with 7 bases identical to TRBD1. The CDR3 totals 14 residues. Trimming cost V 5 bases and J 6 bases; bases outside gene matches: 6. Germline loops: CDR1 SGHAT, CDR2 FQNNGV. CDR3 protein: CASSARQGSGELFF. The CDR3 region has the DNA TGTGCCAGCAGCGCCCGACAGGGATCCGGGGAGCTGTTTTTT.

The rearrangement joins TRBV5-1 to TRBJ2-1; tentatively, D is TRBD1 (6 bases). Trimming took 2 bases from V and 9 from J, leaving 18 bases between them. This CDR3 has 15 amino acids. The germline V gene has CDR1 SGHRS and CDR2 YFSETQ. The DNA for the CDR3 is TGCGCCAGCAGCTTCTCAGGGGCGGTTGGTGGTGAGCAGTTCTTC. Protein sequence: CASSFSGAVGGEQFF.

The chain uses TRBV24-1 and TRBJ2-1, with 7 bases matching TRBD1. CDR3 length: 14 residues. Germline V gene data show CDR1 as KGHDR and CDR2 as SFDVKD. V lost 0 bases to trimming and J lost 7 bases; unmatched junction nucleotides: 2. CDR3 sequence (DNA): TGTGCCACCAGTGATTTGTCCAGGGGGAATGAGCAGTTCTTC. Its translation: CATSDLSRGNEQFF.

This clonotype turned up a few times. V gene TRBV7-2 combines with J gene TRBJ2-3; either TRBD1 or TRBD2 may fit D (6 bases each). The CDR3 spans 14 residues. Trimming cost V 6 bases and J 5 bases, with 15 bases left between them. The germline V gene has CDR1 SGHTA and CDR2 FQGNSA. Here the CDR3 reads CASSLRRGVDTQYF. The CDR3, as DNA: TGTGCCAGCAGTCTCCGGAGGGGGGTAGATACGCAGTATTTT.

The chain employs TRBV12-3 or TRBV12-4 and TRBJ2-2, with TRBD1 matching 7 bases. V lost 7 bases, J lost 6 bases, and 11 bases stayed unmatched. The CDR3 loop spans 15 amino acids. CDR3: CASTPLGGPAGELFF. The CDR3 nucleotides are TGTGCCAGCACCCCTTTAGGGGGCCCGGCCGGGGAGCTGTTTTTT.

In its sample, this clonotype was seen many times. The V gene is TRBV18, the J gene TRBJ2-7; 7 positions match TRBD1. Trimming removed 2 bases from V and 2 bases from J; junction bases left unmatched: 15. CDR3 size: 18 residues. Germline values: CDR1 KGHSH, CDR2 LQKENI. The DNA for the CDR3 is TGTGCCAGCTCACCAGTCTATTCCGGGACAGTGAACCCCTACGAGCAGTACTTC. It specifies CASSPVYSGTVNPYEQYF.

This clonotype has only a few counts. The chain's CDR3 is CASSMTSGRGSYTDTQYF. Here the CDR3 DNA reads TGTGCCAGTAGTATGACTAGCGGGAGAGGGAGTTACACAGATACGCAGTATTTT. The gene calls are TRBV19 and TRBJ2-3, with 12 bases aligning to TRBD2. The length of the CDR3 is 18 residues. Germline V gene lookup returns CDR1 LNHDA and CDR2 SQIVND (reference sequence). V lost 3 bases and J lost 2; bases outside the gene matches: 9.

This clonotype was counted a single time. This chain uses TRBV6-1 with TRBJ1-2, with a tentative D call TRBD1 (5 bases). Trimming left V 8 bases short and J 3 bases short, with 16 bases between. The CDR3 has 14 residues. CDR1 and CDR2 (germline): MNHNS, SASEGT. The CDR3 DNA reads as TGTGCCAGCCCTCCCCCCGGGACCTACTATGGCTACACCTTC. It encodes CASPPPGTYYGYTF.

The chain recombines TRBV11-2 with TRBJ2-1; TRBD1 matches 9 bases. V dropped 5 bases and J dropped 8; count of bases not matched to a gene: 10. From germline, CDR1 is SGHAT and CDR2 FQNNGV. The CDR3 covers 15 residues. In DNA form, the CDR3 reads TGTGCCAGCAGCCTGGCACAGGGGGCAAGTTATGAGCAGTTCTTC. It specifies CASSLAQGASYEQFF.

This clonotype was picked up a small number of times. The chain uses TRBV3-1 and TRBJ2-7; D gene uncertain. Germline CDR1 reads LGHDT; CDR2 reads YNNKEL (reference sequence). This CDR3 is built from 15 residues. Trimming stripped 1 base from V and 2 bases from J, with 12 bases between. The CDR3 here is CASSQAPKGTYEQYF. The CDR3 DNA is TGTGCCAGCAGCCAAGCCCCAAAGGGTACCTACGAGCAGTACTTC.

CDR3 region: CASSTPRGATLRDEQFF. The CDR3 DNA is TGTGCCAGCTCCACACCTAGGGGGGCCACCCTTAGGGATGAGCAGTTCTTC. The V and J genes are TRBV7-8 and TRBJ2-1; either TRBD1 or TRBD2 may supply D (6 bases each). This CDR3 has 17 amino acids. V shed 8 bases and J shed 8 bases, with 28 bases lying between them. Per the germline V gene, CDR1 is SGHVS and CDR2 is FQNEAQ.

The V and J genes are TRBV29-1 and TRBJ2-7, with 7 bases aligning to TRBD2. Germline loops: CDR1 SQVTM, CDR2 ANQGSEA. The CDR3 has 13 amino acids. The V gene end was trimmed by 4 bases and the J gene end by 3 bases; junction bases not matched to a gene: 6. CDR3 loop: CSVGASGSYEQYF. Here the CDR3 DNA reads TGCAGCGTTGGGGCTAGCGGAAGCTACGAGCAGTACTTC.

The chain employs TRBV20-1 and TRBJ2-5; 8 nucleotides agree with TRBD2. Per germline, CDR1 DFQATT and CDR2 SNEGSKA (reference sequence). The CDR3 contains 15 residues. The CDR3, as DNA: TGCAGCGCCAAAAGGGTAGCGGGGCTCCAAGAGACCCAGTACTTC. Translating gives CSAKRVAGLQETQYF.

The rearrangement links TRBV2 to TRBJ2-1; D is possibly TRBD1 or TRBD2 (5 bases each). The germline gives CDR1 SNHLY, CDR2 FYNNEI. This CDR3 is 13 amino acids long. Between the trimmed V and J ends, which lost 6 bases and 9 bases, there was a span of 15 bases. The CDR3 bases are TGTGCCAGCAGGAGGGGAACCTTGGGTGAGCAGTTCTTC. This gives the protein CASRRGTLGEQFF.

This clonotype showed up many times. The CDR3 is CSARTGGEEKLFF. The CDR3 DNA is TGCAGCGCTCGGACAGGGGGAGAGGAAAAACTGTTTTTT. V gene TRBV29-1 combines with J gene TRBJ1-4, with 10 bases aligning to TRBD1. V lost 7 bases, J lost 8 bases, and 7 bases stayed unmatched. CDR1 and CDR2 from the germline V gene are SQVTM and ANQGSEA. The CDR3 totals 13 residues.

This clonotype was seen a few times. This chain links TRBV10-3 with TRBJ2-4; no definite D call. The CDR3 loop spans 14 amino acids. V lost 5 bases and J lost 1, with 9 bases in between. From germline, CDR1 is ENHRY and CDR2 SYGVKD. The CDR3 DNA reads TGTGCCATCAGTCTGGAGTTGGCCAAAAACATTCAGTACTTC. Its protein is CAISLELAKNIQYF.

V usage is TRBV20-1 and J usage is TRBJ2-7; D might be TRBD2 (6 bases). CDR1 is DFQATT and CDR2 is SNEGSKA in the germline V gene (reference sequence). CDR3 length: 14 residues. Trimming cost V 0 bases and J 4 bases, with 13 bases left between them. Here the CDR3 reads CSARDQAGRYEQYF. CDR3 DNA sequence: TGCAGTGCTAGAGATCAGGCAGGGAGGTACGAGCAGTACTTC.

This chain links TRBV27 with TRBJ1-2; D gene uncertain. The CDR3 length is 13 residues. The V gene's germline CDR1 is MNHEY and CDR2 SMNVEV (reference sequence). V dropped 4 bases and J dropped 8 bases, with 14 bases sitting between them. Here the CDR3 DNA reads TGTGCCAGCAGTTATAGGACGGGTGGAGGCTACACCTTC. Its translation: CASSYRTGGGYTF.

There are a few counts of this clonotype. The CDR3: CASSLSSGLEQYF. The CDR3 DNA follows: TGTGCCAGCAGCCTCTCTTCCGGCCTCGAGCAGTACTTC. The V call is TRBV7-3, the J call TRBJ2-7; no clear D. The V and J ends lost 5 bases and 6 bases respectively, with 14 bases between them. CDR3 length: 13 residues. In germline, CDR1 is SGHTA, CDR2 FQGTGA.

The chain carries TRBV6-1 and TRBJ2-1; D call uncertain. The CDR3 totals 15 residues. The germline V gene has CDR1 MNHNS and CDR2 SASEGT. Trimming removed 0 bases at V and 4 bases at J, with 10 bases between. CDR3 protein: CASSEAWITYNEQFF. In nucleotides, the CDR3 is TGTGCCAGCAGTGAAGCCTGGATTACATACAATGAGCAGTTCTTC.

In this sample, this clonotype turned up a few times. The chain carries TRBV5-1 and TRBJ2-3; D may be TRBD1 or TRBD2 (5 bases each). The V gene lost 4 bases and the J gene lost 4 bases, with 28 bases spanning the gap. The CDR3 has 19 amino acids. The germline gives CDR1 SGHRS, CDR2 YFSETQ. The CDR3 DNA sequence: TGCGCCAGCAGCAGACCGGGACGGAGACCCAGCCTTGGACCAGATACGCAGTATTTT. Amino acid sequence: CASSRPGRRPSLGPDTQYF. Full variable domain (remainder filled in from reference TRBV5-1 and TRBJ2-3): KAGVTQTPRYLIKTRGQQVTLSCSPISGHRSVSWYQQTPGQGLQFLFEYFSETQRNKGNFPGRFSGRQFSNSRSEMNVSTLELGDSALYLCASSRPGRRPSLGPDTQYFGPGTRLTVL.

This clonotype was observed many times. The CDR3 DNA reads as TGCGCCAGCAGCCCCTGGCTCGGGGCCAATGAGCAGTTCTTC. Its protein product is CASSPWLGANEQFF. The V gene is TRBV4-3, the J gene TRBJ2-1; either TRBD1 or TRBD2 may supply D (5 bases each). Trimming cost V 4 bases and J 6 bases, with 13 bases left between them. Looked up from germline, CDR1 is LGHNA and CDR2 is YSLEER. The CDR3 has 14 residues.